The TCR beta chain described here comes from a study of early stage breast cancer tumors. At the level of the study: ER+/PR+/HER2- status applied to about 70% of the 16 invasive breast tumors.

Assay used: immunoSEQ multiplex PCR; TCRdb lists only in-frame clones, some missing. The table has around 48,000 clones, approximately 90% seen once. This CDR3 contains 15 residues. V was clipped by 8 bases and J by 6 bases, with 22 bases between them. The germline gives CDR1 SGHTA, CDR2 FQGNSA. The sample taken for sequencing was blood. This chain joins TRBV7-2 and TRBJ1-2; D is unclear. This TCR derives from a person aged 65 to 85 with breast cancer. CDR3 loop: CASEDPPLRAHGYTF. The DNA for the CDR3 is TGTGCCAGCGAAGACCCCCCACTGCGGGCGCATGGCTACACCTTC.